The 5 T cell receptor beta chains listed next were all sequenced from one sample in a study of T cell responses to AZD1222 COVID-19 vaccine. Method: immunoSEQ multiplex PCR; TCRdb's copy keeps in-frame clones and lacks some. The table shows 98,000 or so clones, with 85% to 95% occurring only once. The sequencing here drew on peripheral blood, taken on day 0 of AZD1222 vaccination. The receptors shown here come from an adult in good health.

The chain uses TRBV4-2 and TRBJ1-5; weak D call: TRBD1 (5 bases). Between the trimmed V and J ends, which lost 3 bases and 0 bases, there was a span of 21 bases. Germline CDR1 reads LGHNA; CDR2 reads YNFKEQ. The CDR3 is 19 residues long. CDR3 amino acids: CASSQLLGEWGYSNQPQHF. CDR3 bases: TGTGCCAGCAGCCAGCTATTAGGGGAATGGGGCTATAGCAATCAGCCCCAGCATTTT.

The chain combines TRBV28 with TRBJ2-1; 9 bases are shared with TRBD1. The germline CDR1 and CDR2 sequences are MDHEN and SYDVKM. The CDR3 runs 12 residues. The J segment lost 5 bases and the V segment lost 8 bases, leaving 1 base of the junction unmatched. CDR3: CASWDRDNEQFF. Written as DNA, the CDR3 is TGTGCCAGCTGGGACAGGGACAATGAGCAGTTCTTC.

V gene TRBV9 combines with J gene TRBJ2-7, with 9 bases identical to TRBD1. Germline CDR1 and CDR2: SGDLS and YYNGEE. CDR3 size: 14 residues. Trimming at V came to 4 bases and at J to 4 bases, leaving 6 bases not matched to a gene. CDR3 protein: CASSNDRGSYEQYF. The CDR3 region has the DNA TGTGCCAGCAGCAACGACAGGGGGTCTTACGAGCAGTACTTC.

The chain uses TRBV11-3 and TRBJ2-2; a weak D match, TRBD2 (5 bases). Trimming removed 1 base from V and 7 bases from J, with 13 bases in between. Germline CDR1 SGHNT, CDR2 YENEEA. CDR3 length equals 15 residues. The chain's CDR3 is CASSLGRGRGGELFF. DNA of the CDR3: TGTGCCAGCAGCTTAGGCCGGGGTCGAGGCGGGGAGCTGTTTTTT.

The chain uses TRBV2 and TRBJ2-1; 10 nucleotides line up with TRBD2. The CDR3 length is 14 residues. J was trimmed by 7 bases and V by 7 bases; bases with no gene match: 7. Germline assignment: CDR1 SNHLY and CDR2 FYNNEI. CDR3 coding DNA: TGTGCCAGCACGAAGGGACTAGCGAGGAATGAGCAGTTCTTC. As protein: CASTKGLARNEQFF. The full variable domain, in which reference TRBV2 and TRBJ2-1 provide the parts outside the CDR3, is EPEVTQTPSHQVTQMGQEVILRCVPISNHLYFYWYRQILGQKVEFLVSFYNNEISEKSEIFDDQFSVERPDGSNFTLKIRSTKLEDSAMYFCASTKGLARNEQFFGPGTRLTVL.